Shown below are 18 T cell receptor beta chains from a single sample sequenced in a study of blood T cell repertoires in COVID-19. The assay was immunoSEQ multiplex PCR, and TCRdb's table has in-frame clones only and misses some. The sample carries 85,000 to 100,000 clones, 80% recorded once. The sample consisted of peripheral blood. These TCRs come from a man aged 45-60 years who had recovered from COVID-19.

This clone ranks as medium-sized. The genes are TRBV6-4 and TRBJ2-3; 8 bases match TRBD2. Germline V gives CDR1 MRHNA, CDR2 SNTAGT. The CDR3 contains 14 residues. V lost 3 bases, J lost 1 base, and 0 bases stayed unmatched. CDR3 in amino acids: CASSETSGTDTQYF. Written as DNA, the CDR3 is TGTGCCAGCAGTGAGACTAGCGGCACAGATACGCAGTATTTT.

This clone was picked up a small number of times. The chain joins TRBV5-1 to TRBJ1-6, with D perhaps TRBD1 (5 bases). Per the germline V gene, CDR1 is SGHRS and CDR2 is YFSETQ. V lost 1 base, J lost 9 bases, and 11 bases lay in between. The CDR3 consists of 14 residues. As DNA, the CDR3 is TGCGCCAGCAGCTTGCAGGGTACGGCTTCACCCCTCCACTTT. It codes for CASSLQGTASPLHF. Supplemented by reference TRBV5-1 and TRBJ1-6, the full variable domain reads KAGVTQTPRYLIKTRGQQVTLSCSPISGHRSVSWYQQTPGQGLQFLFEYFSETQRNKGNFPGRFSGRQFSNSRSEMNVSTLELGDSALYLCASSLQGTASPLHFGNGTRLTVT.

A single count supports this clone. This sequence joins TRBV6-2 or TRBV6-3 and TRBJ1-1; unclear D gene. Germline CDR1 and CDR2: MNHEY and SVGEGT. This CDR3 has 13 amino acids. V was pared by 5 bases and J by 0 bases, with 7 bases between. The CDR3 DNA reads TGTGCCAGCAGTCCGACTGTGAACACTGAAGCTTTCTTT. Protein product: CASSPTVNTEAFF.

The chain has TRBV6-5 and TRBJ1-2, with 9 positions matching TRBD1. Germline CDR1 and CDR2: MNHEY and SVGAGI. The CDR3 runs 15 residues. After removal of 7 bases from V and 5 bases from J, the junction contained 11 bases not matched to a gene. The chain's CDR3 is CASTPVGQGKYGYTF. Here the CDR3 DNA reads TGTGCCAGCACCCCAGTGGGACAGGGAAAATATGGCTACACCTTC.

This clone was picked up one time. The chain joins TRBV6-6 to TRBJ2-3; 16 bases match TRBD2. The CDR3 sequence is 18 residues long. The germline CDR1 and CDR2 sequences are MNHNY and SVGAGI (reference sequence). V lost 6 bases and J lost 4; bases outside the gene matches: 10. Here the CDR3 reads CASRRSGTSGRGADTQYF. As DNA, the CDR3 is TGTGCCAGCAGGCGAAGCGGGACTAGCGGGAGGGGGGCAGATACGCAGTATTTT.

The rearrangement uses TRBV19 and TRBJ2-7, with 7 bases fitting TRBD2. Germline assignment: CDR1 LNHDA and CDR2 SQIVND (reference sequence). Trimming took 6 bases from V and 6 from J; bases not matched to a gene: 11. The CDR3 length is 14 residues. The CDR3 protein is CASRETSEVGEQYF. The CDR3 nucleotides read TGTGCCAGTAGGGAAACTAGCGAGGTCGGCGAGCAGTACTTC. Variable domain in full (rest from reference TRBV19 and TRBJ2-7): DGGITQSPKYLFRKEGQNVTLSCEQNLNHDAMYWYRQDPGQGLRLIYYSQIVNDFQKGDIAEGYSVSREKKESFPLTVTSAQKNPTAFYLCASRETSEVGEQYFGPGTRLTVT.

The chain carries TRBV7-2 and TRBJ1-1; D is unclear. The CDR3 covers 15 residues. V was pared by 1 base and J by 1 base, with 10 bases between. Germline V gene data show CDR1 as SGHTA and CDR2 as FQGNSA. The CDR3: CASSLGMAGNTEAFF. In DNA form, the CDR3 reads TGTGCCAGCAGCTTAGGGATGGCGGGGAACACTGAAGCTTTCTTT.

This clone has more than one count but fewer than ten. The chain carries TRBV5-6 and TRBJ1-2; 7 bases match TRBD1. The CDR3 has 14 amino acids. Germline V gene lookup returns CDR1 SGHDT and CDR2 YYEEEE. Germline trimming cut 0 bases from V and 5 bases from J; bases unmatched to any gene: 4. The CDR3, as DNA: TGTGCCAGCAGCTTGGGGGGACAGCTGTATGGCTACACCTTC. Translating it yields CASSLGGQLYGYTF.

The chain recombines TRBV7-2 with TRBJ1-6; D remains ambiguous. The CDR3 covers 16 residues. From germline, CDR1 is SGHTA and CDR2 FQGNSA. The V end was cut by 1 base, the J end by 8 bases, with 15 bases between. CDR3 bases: TGTGCCAGCAGCTTAGGGGTCCGGGGTACCGATTCACCCCTCCACTTT. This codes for CASSLGVRGTDSPLHF. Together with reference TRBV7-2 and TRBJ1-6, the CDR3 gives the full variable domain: GAGVSQSPSNKVTEKGKDVELRCDPISGHTALYWYRQSLGQGLEFLIYFQGNSAPDKSGLPSDRFSAERTGGSVSTLTIQRTQQEDSAVYLCASSLGVRGTDSPLHFGNGTRLTVT.

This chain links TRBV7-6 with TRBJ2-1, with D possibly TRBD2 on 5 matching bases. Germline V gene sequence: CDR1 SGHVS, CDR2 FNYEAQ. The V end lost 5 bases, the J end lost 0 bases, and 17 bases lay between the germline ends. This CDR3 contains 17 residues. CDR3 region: CASSPGTSLSSYNEQFF. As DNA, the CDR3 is TGTGCCAGCAGCCCGGGAACGTCCCTGAGCTCCTACAATGAGCAGTTCTTC.

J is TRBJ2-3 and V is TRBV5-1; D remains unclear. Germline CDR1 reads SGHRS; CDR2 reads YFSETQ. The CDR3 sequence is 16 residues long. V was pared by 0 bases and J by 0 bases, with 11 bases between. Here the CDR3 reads CASSLGQKSSTDTQYF. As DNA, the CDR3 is TGCGCCAGCAGCTTGGGGCAGAAGTCTAGCACAGATACGCAGTATTTT.

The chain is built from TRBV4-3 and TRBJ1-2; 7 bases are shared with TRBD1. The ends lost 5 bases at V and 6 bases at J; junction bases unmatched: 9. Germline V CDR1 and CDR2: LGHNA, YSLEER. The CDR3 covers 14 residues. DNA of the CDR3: TGCGCCAGCAGCTCCCGGGACAGCAGTGATGGCTACACCTTC. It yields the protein CASSSRDSSDGYTF.

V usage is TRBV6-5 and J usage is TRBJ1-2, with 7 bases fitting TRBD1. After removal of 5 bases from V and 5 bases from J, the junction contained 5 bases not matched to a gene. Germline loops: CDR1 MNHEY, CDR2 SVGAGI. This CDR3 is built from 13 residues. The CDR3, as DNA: TGTGCCAGCAGTACCGGGACAGCTTATGGCTACACCTTC. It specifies CASSTGTAYGYTF.

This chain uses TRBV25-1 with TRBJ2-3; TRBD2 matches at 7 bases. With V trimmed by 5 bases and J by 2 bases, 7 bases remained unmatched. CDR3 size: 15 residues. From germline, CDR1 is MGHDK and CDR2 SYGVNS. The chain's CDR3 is CASSTGTTFTDTQYF. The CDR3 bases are TGTGCCAGCAGTACCGGGACTACCTTCACAGATACGCAGTATTTT.

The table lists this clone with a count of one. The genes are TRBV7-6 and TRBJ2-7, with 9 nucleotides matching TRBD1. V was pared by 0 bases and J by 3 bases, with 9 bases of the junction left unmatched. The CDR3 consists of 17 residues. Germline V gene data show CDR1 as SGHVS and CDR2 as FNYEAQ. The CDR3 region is CASSLALGGQGYYEQYF. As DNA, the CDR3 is TGTGCCAGCAGCTTAGCGCTGGGGGGACAGGGCTACTACGAGCAGTACTTC.

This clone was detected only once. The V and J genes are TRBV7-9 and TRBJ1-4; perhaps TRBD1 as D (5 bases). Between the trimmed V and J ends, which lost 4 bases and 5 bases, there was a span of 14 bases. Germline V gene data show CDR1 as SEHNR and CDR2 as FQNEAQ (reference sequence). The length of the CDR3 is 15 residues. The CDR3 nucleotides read TGTGCCAGCAGCTCGGGGGGTATGGGGAATGAAAAACTGTTTTTT. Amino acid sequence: CASSSGGMGNEKLFF.

CDR3 in DNA: TGCGCCAGCAGCTTCGGACAGCTAAATGAAAAACTGTTTTTT. Residues: CASSFGQLNEKLFF. This chain joins TRBV5-1 and TRBJ1-4; weak D call: TRBD1 (6 bases). Trimming pared 2 bases from V and 5 bases from J, leaving 10 bases between. The CDR3 consists of 14 residues. Per germline, CDR1 SGHRS and CDR2 YFSETQ.

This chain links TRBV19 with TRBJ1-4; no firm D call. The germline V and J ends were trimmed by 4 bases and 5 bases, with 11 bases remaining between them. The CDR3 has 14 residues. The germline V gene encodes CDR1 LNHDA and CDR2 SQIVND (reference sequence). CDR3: CASSSWTPNEKLFF. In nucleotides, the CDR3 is TGTGCCAGTAGTAGTTGGACTCCAAATGAAAAACTGTTTTTT.